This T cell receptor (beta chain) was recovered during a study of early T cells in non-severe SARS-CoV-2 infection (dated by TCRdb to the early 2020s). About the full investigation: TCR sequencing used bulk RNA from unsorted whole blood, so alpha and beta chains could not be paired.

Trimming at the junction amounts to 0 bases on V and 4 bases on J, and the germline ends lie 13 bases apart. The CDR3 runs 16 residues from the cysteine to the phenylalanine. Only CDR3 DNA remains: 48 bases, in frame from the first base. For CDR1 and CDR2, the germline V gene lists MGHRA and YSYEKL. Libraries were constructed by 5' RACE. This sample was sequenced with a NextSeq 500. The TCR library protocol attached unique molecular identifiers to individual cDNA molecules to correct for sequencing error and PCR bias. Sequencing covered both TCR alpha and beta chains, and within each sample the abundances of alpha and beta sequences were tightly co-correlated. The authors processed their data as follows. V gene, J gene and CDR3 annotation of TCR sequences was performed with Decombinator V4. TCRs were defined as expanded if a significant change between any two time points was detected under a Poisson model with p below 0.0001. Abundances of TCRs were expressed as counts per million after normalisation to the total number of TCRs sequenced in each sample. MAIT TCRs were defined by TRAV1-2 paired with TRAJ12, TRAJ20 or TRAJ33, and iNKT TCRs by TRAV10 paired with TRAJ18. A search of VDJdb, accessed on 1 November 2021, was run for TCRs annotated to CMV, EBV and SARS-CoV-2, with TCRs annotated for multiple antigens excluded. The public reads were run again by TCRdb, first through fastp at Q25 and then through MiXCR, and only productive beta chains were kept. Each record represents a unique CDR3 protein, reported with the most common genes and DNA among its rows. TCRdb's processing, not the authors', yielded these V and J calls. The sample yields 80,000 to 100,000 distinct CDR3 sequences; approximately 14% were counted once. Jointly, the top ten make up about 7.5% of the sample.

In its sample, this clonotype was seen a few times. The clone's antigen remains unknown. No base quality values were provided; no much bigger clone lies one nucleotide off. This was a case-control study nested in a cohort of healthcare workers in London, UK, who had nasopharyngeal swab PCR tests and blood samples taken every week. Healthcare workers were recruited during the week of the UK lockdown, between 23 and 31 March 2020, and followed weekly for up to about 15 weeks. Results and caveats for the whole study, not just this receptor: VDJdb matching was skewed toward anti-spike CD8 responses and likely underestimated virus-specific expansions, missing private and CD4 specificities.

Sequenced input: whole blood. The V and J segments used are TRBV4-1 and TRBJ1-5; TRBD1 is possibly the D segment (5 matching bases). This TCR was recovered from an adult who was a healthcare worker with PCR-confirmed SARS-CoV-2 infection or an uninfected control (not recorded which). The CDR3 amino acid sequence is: CASSQDGAVPNQPQHF. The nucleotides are TGCGCCAGCAGCCAAGATGGGGCTGTTCCAAATCAGCCCCAGCATTTT.